This TCR beta chain emerged from a study of shared clonotypes between healthy human individuals. Using immunoSEQ multiplex PCR, the repertoire was profiled, and TCRdb retains in-frame clones only, with some absent. Of around 500,000 clones in the sample, 70% to 85% were seen once. The CDR3 length is 14 residues. In germline, CDR1 is LNHDA, CDR2 SQIVND (reference sequence). The trim removed 5 bases at V and 3 bases at J, leaving 5 bases unmatched. The clonotype comes from a woman aged 40 to 50 in good health. Some clones in this sample may be carry-over from other donors' samples. The source material was PBMCs. The chain joins TRBV19 to TRBJ2-7; 9 bases are a match to TRBD2. CDR3 DNA: TGTGCCAGTAGTGCCTGGCGGGAGGGCTACGAGCAGTACTTC. It specifies CASSAWREGYEQYF. The entire variable domain, with the rest obtained from reference TRBV19 and TRBJ2-7, is as follows: DGGITQSPKYLFRKEGQNVTLSCEQNLNHDAMYWYRQDPGQGLRLIYYSQIVNDFQKGDIAEGYSVSREKKESFPLTVTSAQKNPTAFYLCASSAWREGYEQYFGPGTRLTVT.